The sequence of this T cell receptor (beta chain) was determined in a study of PD-L1 blockade in urothelial cancer. Study overall: Blood-derived samples held a median around 130,000 T cells.

Diagnoses among patients were locally advanced or metastatic urothelial carcinoma. Trimming removed 5 bases from V and 8 bases from J, with 12 bases in between. The length of the CDR3 is 13 residues. Germline values: CDR1 LNHDA, CDR2 SQIVND (reference sequence). Synthetic spike-ins, TCR analog templates, were added into each PCR. Measured with immunoSEQ multiplex PCR; TCRdb has only the in-frame clones, and not every one. The data show about 82,000 clones, more than 75% seen once. The source of this sequence is a man aged 65-85 years with urothelial cancer. The specimen comprised PBMCs, sampled around atezolizumab (anti-PD-L1) treatment. The rearrangement joins TRBV19 to TRBJ2-2; D remains ambiguous. The CDR3 DNA follows: TGTGCCAGTAGTTTGACAATAGAAGGGGAGCTGTTTTTT. It translates to CASSLTIEGELFF.